This TCR beta chain originates from a study of cytomegalovirus exposure and HLA in healthy donors. Study-wide findings and caveats: In the analysis, some V segments, TRBV6-2 and TRBV6-3 included, were excluded as indistinguishable. Rare TCR sequences predominated, though certain public TCRs were found in many donors. In a later analysis, DRB1 alleles had the most associated TCRs; HLA-C alleles the fewest.

Points on this clone: What it recognizes is unknown.

The PCR was carried out with 60 Vbeta primers and 13 Jbeta primers. Here immunoSEQ multiplex PCR was the method, and the copy in TCRdb shows in-frame clones only, minus some. Of roughly 100,000 clones in the sample, roughly 82% were seen once. The germline CDR1 and CDR2 sequences are MNHNY and SVGAGI (reference sequence). The CDR3 extends over 16 amino acids. Deletions cut 6 bases from V and 0 bases from J, with 15 bases between. The source of this sequence is a man between 25 and 39 years old in good health and CMV-seropositive. The sequencing input was PBMCs. This chain links TRBV6-6 with TRBJ1-5; no reliable D call. The CDR3 protein is CASRRGSGHSNQPQHF. In nucleotides, the CDR3 is TGTGCCAGCAGGCGAGGGTCCGGTCATAGCAATCAGCCCCAGCATTTT.